The 17 T cell receptor beta chains below were found in one sample sequenced in a study of CD8 T cells in ankylosing spondylitis. TCRdb used MiXCR to reprocess the 5' RACE reads, holding one entry per CDR3 protein. The table has about 100,000 distinct CDR3 sequences, about 8% seen once. The material sequenced was blood, either unsorted or a sorted T cell fraction (not recorded which). Receptors originate from a male donor with ankylosing spondylitis or in good health (not recorded which).

This clonotype occurred a few times. The chain is built from TRBV15 and TRBJ1-2, with D unresolved. Germline CDR1 LNHNV, CDR2 YYDKDF (reference sequence). The CDR3 is 17 amino acids. V lost 3 bases to trimming and J lost 4 bases, with 21 bases between them. Here the CDR3 DNA reads TGTGCCACCAGCAGTGAATTGCTGGATCTTTCAATCTATGGCTACACCTTC. Translating it yields CATSSELLDLSIYGYTF.

This chain joins TRBV19 and TRBJ2-5, with TRBD2 identical over 8 bases. CDR1 LNHDA and CDR2 SQIVND come from the germline V gene (reference sequence). With 4 bases clipped from V and 5 bases from J, the junction kept 3 bases outside the gene matches. This CDR3 region has 13 residues. The CDR3 sequence: CASSRTSRETQYF. As DNA, the CDR3 is TGTGCCAGTAGTAGGACTAGCAGGGAGACCCAGTACTTC.

For this clonotype: A much larger clone lies a single base off, so this may be a read error. This chain links TRBV20-1 with TRBJ1-3, with D maybe TRBD1 (5 bases). Trimming took off 7 bases at V and 0 bases at J, with 16 bases between the two ends. CDR1 and CDR2 (germline): DFQATT, SNEGSKA (reference sequence). The CDR3 is 15 amino acids. The CDR3 loop is CSVTQRGGSGNTIYF. Here the CDR3 DNA reads TGCAGTGTGACCCAGAGGGGAGGCTCTGGAAACACCATATATTTT.

This clonotype was seen repeatedly, ten times or more. The chain carries TRBV7-8 and TRBJ2-1; TRBD2 aligns across 8 bases. This CDR3 contains 15 residues. J gave up 10 bases and V 6 bases, and 14 bases lay outside the gene matches. Germline CDR1 and CDR2: SGHVS and FQNEAQ. CDR3: CASRKERGFYLEQFF. CDR3 nucleotide sequence: TGTGCCAGCAGGAAGGAGCGGGGGTTTTATTTGGAGCAGTTCTTC.

The chain carries TRBV20-1 and TRBJ2-1; maybe TRBD2 (5 bases). The CDR3 covers 14 residues. Germline V lookup: CDR1 DFQATT, CDR2 SNEGSKA (reference sequence). The V and J ends lost 2 bases and 4 bases respectively, with 12 bases between them. The CDR3 is CSARSRRLYNEQFF. CDR3 DNA sequence: TGCAGTGCTAGAAGCCGGAGGCTATACAATGAGCAGTTCTTC.

This clonotype was seen many times. The chain couples TRBV14 to TRBJ2-3; D remains ambiguous. The CDR3 spans 13 residues. Trimming removed 0 bases from V and 4 bases from J, with 5 bases in between. The germline V gene has CDR1 SGHDN and CDR2 FVKESK. The CDR3 DNA sequence: TGTGCCAGCAGCCAAGAGGGCGCAGATACGCAGTATTTT. This encodes CASSQEGADTQYF.

In this sample, this clonotype turned up many times. CDR3 coding DNA: TGTGCCAGCAGTTACGGGGGGGTGGCCAAAAACATTCAGTACTTC. Its translation: CASSYGGVAKNIQYF. V is TRBV6-5 and J is TRBJ2-4; TRBD2 agrees at 7 bases. CDR3 size: 15 residues. In germline, CDR1 is MNHEY, CDR2 SVGAGI. After removal of 2 bases from V and 1 base from J, the junction contained 2 bases not matched to a gene.

V is TRBV6-2 or TRBV6-3 and J is TRBJ2-1; D is perhaps TRBD1 (6 bases). Germline CDR1 is MNHEY and CDR2 is SVGEGT. The CDR3 runs to 15 residues. V lost 7 bases, J lost 8 bases, and 21 bases lay in between. Here the CDR3 reads CASTPLRGGNHEQFF. In DNA, the CDR3 is TGTGCCAGCACCCCTCTGCGTGGGGGCAATCATGAGCAGTTCTTC.

Concerning this clonotype itself: It may be a read error: a sequence one base away is much more abundant. V and J are TRBV7-2 and TRBJ1-3; no clear D. Germline-derived CDR1 and CDR2 are SGHTA and FQGNSA. The CDR3 totals 15 residues. CDR3: CVSSLRTASGNTIYF. In DNA form, the CDR3 reads TGTGTCAGCAGCTTGAGGACGGCCTCTGGAAACACCATATATTTT.

The rearrangement joins TRBV20-1 to TRBJ1-1; D remains unclear. The CDR3 consists of 15 residues. Germline values: CDR1 DFQATT, CDR2 SNEGSKA (reference sequence). V lost 4 bases, J lost 8 bases, and 23 bases lay in between. CDR3 amino acids: CSANSAGQAHSEAFF. The CDR3, as DNA: TGCAGTGCTAATTCGGCCGGGCAGGCTCACTCGGAAGCTTTCTTT.

This clonotype was recorded at least ten times. The gene calls are TRBV3-1 and TRBJ2-4; 8 nucleotides align to TRBD1. The CDR3 sequence is 16 residues long. The trim removed 0 bases at V and 7 bases at J, leaving 8 bases unmatched. The V gene's germline CDR1 is LGHDT and CDR2 YNNKEL (reference sequence). In DNA, the CDR3 is TGTGCCAGCAGCCAAGATACTCGACAGGGGAGGAACATTCAGTACTTC. Its translation: CASSQDTRQGRNIQYF. Full variable domain (rest looked up from reference TRBV3-1 and TRBJ2-4): DTAVSQTPKYLVTQMGNDKSIKCEQNLGHDTMYWYKQDSKKFLKIMFSYNNKELIINETVPNRFSPKSPDKAHLNLHINSLELGDSAVYFCASSQDTRQGRNIQYFGAGTRLSVL.

Remarks on this clonotype: A read error is possible here, since a much larger clone lies one base away. The J gene is TRBJ2-1, the V gene TRBV4-3; D gene unclear. The closer fit of TRBJ2-7 to the DNA end suggests the J call may be wrong. Germline V CDR1 and CDR2: LGHNA, YSLEER. The CDR3 spans 13 residues. The CDR3 loop is CASSQDFPVGQYF. For the CDR3, the DNA is TGCGCCAGCAGCCAAGATTTCCCCGTCGGGCAGTACTTC.

This clonotype has a count of ten or more. The J gene is TRBJ2-1, the V gene TRBV18, with D perhaps matching TRBD1 (6 bases). The V and J ends lost 5 bases and 8 bases respectively, with 13 bases between them. The CDR3 covers 13 residues. Germline values: CDR1 KGHSH, CDR2 LQKENI. The CDR3 nucleotides read TGTGCCAGCTCAGATGAACAGGGACATGAGCAGTTCTTC. It is translated as CASSDEQGHEQFF.

About this clonotype: A much larger clone lies a single base off, so this may be a read error. The chain employs TRBV20-1 and TRBJ2-1; D ambiguous. From germline, CDR1 is DFQATT and CDR2 SNEGSKA (reference sequence). The CDR3 sequence is 11 residues long. DNA of the CDR3: TGCAGTGCTAGAGTAGGAACCCCCTTTAATTTC. Protein: CSARVGTPFNF.

There are many counts of this clonotype. The chain joins TRBV9 to TRBJ1-1, with TRBD1 matching 9 bases. The trim removed 2 bases at V and 11 bases at J, leaving 10 bases unmatched. The germline gives CDR1 SGDLS, CDR2 YYNGEE. The CDR3 has 14 residues. The CDR3 DNA is TGTGCCAGCAGCGTTAAGGGACAGGGTGGAGAGGCTTTCTTT. Translation: CASSVKGQGGEAFF.

The table lists this clonotype with many counts. V and J are TRBV7-2 and TRBJ2-7; D ambiguous. Germline CDR1 SGHTA, CDR2 FQGNSA. This CDR3 contains 12 residues. Trimming took 1 base from V and 3 from J, leaving 4 bases between them. The CDR3 DNA sequence: TGTGCCAGCAGCTTAGACTACTACGAGCAGTACTTC. Translated: CASSLDYYEQYF. The variable domain in full, completed from reference TRBV7-2 and TRBJ2-7, reads GAGVSQSPSNKVTEKGKDVELRCDPISGHTALYWYRQSLGQGLEFLIYFQGNSAPDKSGLPSDRFSAERTGGSVSTLTIQRTQQEDSAVYLCASSLDYYEQYFGPGTRLTVT.

This clonotype was found a few times. V usage is TRBV7-2 and J usage is TRBJ2-1; a possible D gene is TRBD2 (5 bases). The V end lost 3 bases, the J end lost 9 bases, and 12 bases lay between the germline ends. Germline assignment: CDR1 SGHTA and CDR2 FQGNSA. CDR3 length: 13 amino acids. The CDR3 region has the DNA TGTGCCAGCAGCTTCATTAGCGCGGGTGAGCAGTTCTTC. Its protein product is CASSFISAGEQFF.